Below are 17 T cell receptor beta chains sequenced from a single sample in a study of beta chain features in type 1 diabetes. Study-level points and caveats: In every one of the four CD4+ subsets, TCRB CDR3s were moderately but significantly shorter in Type 1 diabetes patients.

These receptors lack a known antigen. Reverse transcription of all isolated RNA meant that expressed TCRB transcripts were sequenced. The protocol was immunoSEQ multiplex PCR, while the TCRdb copy is restricted to in-frame clones and leaves out a portion. Seen here are 600,000 to 750,000 clones, around 11% observed once, and the top ten hold around 0.12%. Material for sequencing was naive CD4+ T cells from blood. All receptors come from a man aged 25-40 years with type 1 diabetes.

In this sample, this clone turned up a few times. This rearrangement joins TRBV29-1 to TRBJ2-1; TRBD2 matches 8 bases. This CDR3 contains 14 residues. V dropped 7 bases and J dropped 2; count of bases not matched to a gene: 7. Germline assignment: CDR1 SQVTM and CDR2 ANQGSEA. The chain's CDR3 is CSARAGAPYNEQFF. In DNA, the CDR3 is TGCAGCGCCCGAGCGGGGGCACCCTACAATGAGCAGTTCTTC.

This clone was counted only a few times. J is TRBJ2-5 and V is TRBV7-3; either TRBD1 or TRBD2 may supply D (5 bases each). V gave up 4 bases and J gave up 7 bases, with 22 bases separating them. This CDR3 is 16 amino acids long. Germline-derived CDR1 and CDR2 are SGHTA and FQGTGA. The CDR3: CASSWTGTGAIGTQYF. CDR3 sequence (DNA): TGTGCCAGCAGCTGGACCGGGACGGGTGCAATAGGGACCCAGTACTTC.

V usage is TRBV2 and J usage is TRBJ1-5; 9 nucleotides agree with TRBD1. V trimming: 8 bases; J trimming: 8 bases; junction bases outside the gene matches: 13. From germline, CDR1 is SNHLY and CDR2 FYNNEI. The CDR3 consists of 15 residues. CDR3 nucleotides: TGTGCCAGCGCATATCAAGGACAGGGGAGCGAGCCCCAGCATTTT. Its translation is CASAYQGQGSEPQHF.

The chain recombines TRBV14 with TRBJ1-2; D unresolved. The V gene lost 0 bases and the J gene lost 4 bases, with 6 bases spanning the gap. The CDR3 has 13 residues. CDR1 is SGHDN and CDR2 is FVKESK in the germline V gene. The CDR3 loop reads CASSQDYGYGYTF. CDR3 nucleotides: TGTGCCAGCAGCCAAGATTACGGCTATGGCTACACCTTC. The complete variable domain, with remaining parts taken from reference TRBV14 and TRBJ1-2, reads EAGVTQFPSHSVIEKGQTVTLRCDPISGHDNLYWYRRVMGKEIKFLLHFVKESKQDESGMPNNRFLAERTGGTYSTLKVQPAELEDSGVYFCASSQDYGYGYTFGSGTRLTVV.

The chain uses TRBV19 and TRBJ1-5, with D perhaps matching TRBD1 (6 bases). Germline V gives CDR1 LNHDA, CDR2 SQIVND (reference sequence). Trimming shortened V by 5 bases and J by 6 bases, and 11 bases separated the two germline ends. The CDR3 loop spans 13 amino acids. The CDR3 DNA reads as TGTGCCAGTAGTCCAGGGGTAGGTCAGCCCCAGCATTTT. Translated: CASSPGVGQPQHF. The full variable domain, in which reference TRBV19 and TRBJ1-5 provide the parts outside the CDR3, is DGGITQSPKYLFRKEGQNVTLSCEQNLNHDAMYWYRQDPGQGLRLIYYSQIVNDFQKGDIAEGYSVSREKKESFPLTVTSAQKNPTAFYLCASSPGVGQPQHFGDGTRLSIL.

The chain joins TRBV7-9 to TRBJ2-6; possible D gene TRBD2, 6 bases. CDR1 and CDR2 from the germline V gene are SEHNR and FQNEAQ (reference sequence). The CDR3 is made up of 17 amino acids. Trimming pared 4 bases from V and 2 bases from J, leaving 15 bases between. The CDR3 region is CASSSVGGVAGANVLTF. The DNA of the CDR3 is TGTGCCAGCAGCTCCGTCGGAGGGGTCGCTGGGGCCAACGTCCTGACTTTC.

The V call is TRBV4-1, the J call TRBJ2-2, with D unclear. The V gene lost 0 bases and the J gene lost 3 bases, with 5 bases spanning the gap. The CDR3 length is 14 residues. Germline V gene lookup returns CDR1 MGHRA and CDR2 YSYEKL. The DNA of the CDR3 is TGCGCCAGCAGCCAAGATCTCTACACCGGGGAGCTGTTTTTT. It specifies CASSQDLYTGELFF.

The genes are TRBV6-1 and TRBJ2-3; no clear D gene. Germline values: CDR1 MNHNS, CDR2 SASEGT. V lost 6 bases, J lost 6 bases, and 7 bases lay in between. CDR3 length equals 11 residues. The CDR3 DNA reads as TGTGCCAGCAGATCCGGGGATACGCAGTATTTT. It encodes CASRSGDTQYF.

V is TRBV7-9 and J is TRBJ2-1, with unresolved D. Germline V gene lookup returns CDR1 SEHNR and CDR2 FQNEAQ (reference sequence). V was pared by 5 bases and J by 4 bases, with 3 bases between. The CDR3 sequence is 11 residues long. CDR3 nucleotides: TGTGCCAGCAGCACATACAATGAGCAGTTCTTC. This sequence encodes CASSTYNEQFF.

The gene calls are TRBV7-2 and TRBJ1-6; D not certain. This CDR3 spans 13 amino acids. CDR1 and CDR2 from the germline V gene are SGHTA and FQGNSA. Trimming left V 3 bases short and J 7 bases short, with 7 bases between. DNA of the CDR3: TGTGCCAGCAGCTTTGTGGGGAATTCACCCCTCCACTTT. As protein: CASSFVGNSPLHF.

This clone was counted only a few times. The rearrangement joins TRBV5-1 to TRBJ1-1; no definite D call. The CDR3 contains 11 residues. Trimming removed 4 bases at V and 2 bases at J, with 3 bases between. Germline CDR1 SGHRS, CDR2 YFSETQ. The CDR3 DNA is TGCGCCAGCAGCGATAACACTGAAGCTTTCTTT. This gives the protein CASSDNTEAFF.

The V gene is TRBV30, the J gene TRBJ2-2, with D perhaps given as TRBD1 or TRBD2 (6 bases each). V lost 4 bases, J lost 5 bases, and 11 bases lay in between. Germline assignment: CDR1 GTSNPN and CDR2 SVGIG (reference sequence). This CDR3 has 13 residues. CDR3 region: CAWKGGRTGELFF. The CDR3 DNA sequence: TGTGCCTGGAAAGGGGGGCGGACCGGGGAGCTGTTTTTT. Variable domain in full (rest from reference TRBV30 and TRBJ2-2): SQTIHQWPATLVQPVGSPLSLECTVEGTSNPNLYWYRQAAGRGLQLLFYSVGIGQISSEVPQNLSASRPQDRQFILSSKKLLLSDSGFYLCAWKGGRTGELFFGEGSRLTVL.

The chain employs TRBV9 and TRBJ2-1, with D maybe TRBD1 (6 bases). Germline CDR1 reads SGDLS; CDR2 reads YYNGEE. V lost 0 bases and J 4 bases, leaving 11 bases between the germline ends. CDR3 length: 15 amino acids. The CDR3 reads CASSVVGQEYNEQFF. As DNA, the CDR3 is TGTGCCAGCAGCGTAGTGGGACAAGAATACAATGAGCAGTTCTTC.

With respect to this clone: Possible read error: a much larger clone is one base away. At the DNA level, this CDR3 is encoded by other sequences in the same sample as well. This rearrangement joins TRBV18 to TRBJ1-1; D not resolved. V dropped 3 bases and J dropped 1 base, with 6 bases sitting between them. CDR1 and CDR2 from the germline V gene are KGHSH and LQKENI. The length of the CDR3 is 13 residues. CDR3 in amino acids: CASSPGQNTEAFF. In DNA, the CDR3 is TGTGCCAGCTCACCGGGTCAGAACACTGAAGCTTTCTTT.

The J gene is TRBJ2-7, the V gene TRBV7-2, with TRBD2 matching over 7 bases. The V gene end was trimmed by 3 bases and the J gene end by 4 bases; junction bases not matched to a gene: 9. The CDR3 spans 15 residues. Germline loops: CDR1 SGHTA, CDR2 FQGNSA. The CDR3 nucleotides are TGTGCCAGCAGCTTTTGGTACGCGGGGGAGTACGAGCAGTACTTC. Its translation: CASSFWYAGEYEQYF.

The V call is TRBV6-5, the J call TRBJ1-2; tentative D call: TRBD1 (6 bases). CDR1 MNHEY and CDR2 SVGAGI come from the germline V gene. Trimming left V 5 bases short and J 5 bases short, with 15 bases between. The length of the CDR3 is 14 residues. CDR3 region: CASSQYNQGYGYTF. CDR3 DNA: TGTGCCAGCAGTCAATATAACCAGGGGTATGGCTACACCTTC.

The chain joins TRBV7-2 to TRBJ2-1; TRBD2 is a possible D gene (5 bases). The CDR3 consists of 14 residues. Per germline, CDR1 SGHTA and CDR2 FQGNSA. Trimming left V 5 bases short and J 5 bases short, with 13 bases between. Here the CDR3 DNA reads TGTGCCAGCAGCCCCTTTGCGGGCCACAATGAGCAGTTCTTC. Its translation is CASSPFAGHNEQFF. Full variable domain (remainder filled in from reference TRBV7-2 and TRBJ2-1): GAGVSQSPSNKVTEKGKDVELRCDPISGHTALYWYRQSLGQGLEFLIYFQGNSAPDKSGLPSDRFSAERTGGSVSTLTIQRTQQEDSAVYLCASSPFAGHNEQFFGPGTRLTVL.